Listed below are T cell receptor beta chains from one sample, sequenced in a study of identical twins. TCRdb used MiXCR to reprocess the 5' RACE reads, holding one entry per CDR3 protein. The profile shows about 430,000 distinct CDR3 sequences, around a sixth of them singletons. Sequenced sample: naive T cells sorted from blood. Every receptor here comes from a man aged 50-59 years in good health. Both conserved end residues are trimmed from each CDR3. The size entry is marked missing in some rows and otherwise reads once, few, many or a size class.

V	J	size	CDR3
TRBV4-3	TRBJ2-7	few	ASSHADGYEQY
TRBV7-2	TRBJ2-3	many	ASRPPGTDTQY
TRBV10-3	TRBJ2-3	many	AISEAADTQY
TRBV29-1	TRBJ1-2	few	SAIIRQGPDYGYT
TRBV12-3/TRBV12-4	TRBJ2-6	few	ASSLQDRVAGANVLT
TRBV29-1	TRBJ1-2	many	SVSDRDSYGYT
TRBV20-1	TRBJ2-7	-	SARRLAESSYEQY
TRBV20-1	TRBJ2-2	few	SARAPRERHTGELF
TRBV6-1	TRBJ1-5	-	ASSATGAPQPQH
TRBV10-3	TRBJ2-1	many	AITAGTSGGQSSYNEQF
TRBV12-3/TRBV12-4	TRBJ1-5	few	ASSFGVGNQPQH
TRBV6-1	TRBJ2-1	few	ASALPKGSSYNEQF
TRBV4-1	TRBJ2-5	-	ASSQDSTSGRQETQY
TRBV10-2	TRBJ2-7	few	ASSLGSRSTYEQY
TRBV12-3/TRBV12-4	TRBJ2-4	few	ASRPTGVAKNIQY
TRBV10-3	TRBJ2-2	-	ATVAGGDTGELF
TRBV12-3/TRBV12-4	TRBJ2-7	few	ASESPGGGYEQY
TRBV5-1	TRBJ2-2	many	ASSLLATGELF
TRBV30	TRBJ2-7	-	AWSVRAGRSYEQY
TRBV20-1	TRBJ2-7	many	SARRSRPVGGTYEQY
TRBV28	TRBJ2-5	-	ASSLLPSNLRETQY
TRBV7-6	TRBJ2-3	-	ASSLNPAGVIDTQY